The 16 T cell receptor beta chains given below trace back to one sample, sequenced in a study of blood T cell repertoires in COVID-19. Using immunoSEQ multiplex PCR, the repertoire was profiled, and TCRdb retains in-frame clones only, with some absent. The data show roughly 30,000 clones, around 85% seen once. Source material: peripheral blood. These receptors originate from a human donor with acute or convalescent COVID-19. The donor label of this sample is uncertain.

The rearrangement links TRBV24-1 to TRBJ2-7; possibly TRBD1 for D (6 bases). The CDR3 runs to 12 residues. The V and J ends lost 4 bases and 6 bases respectively, with 9 bases between them. Germline CDR1 is KGHDR and CDR2 is SFDVKD. The CDR3 reads CATSERGTEQYF. DNA for the CDR3: TGTGCCACCAGTGAGAGGGGGACCGAGCAGTACTTC.

The rearrangement joins TRBV24-1 to TRBJ2-2, with D perhaps TRBD2 (5 bases). Trimming took off 3 bases at V and 6 bases at J, with 16 bases between the two ends. The CDR3 totals 16 residues. CDR1 and CDR2 (germline): KGHDR, SFDVKD. CDR3 sequence reads: CATSDPMKGRAGELFF. CDR3 DNA sequence: TGTGCCACCAGTGATCCCATGAAAGGGCGGGCCGGGGAGCTGTTTTTT.

This clone has a handful of counts. This chain joins TRBV6-5 and TRBJ1-5; 9 nucleotides agree with TRBD1. Germline CDR1 and CDR2: MNHEY and SVGAGI. The J segment lost 2 bases and the V segment lost 6 bases, leaving 5 bases of the junction unmatched. CDR3 length: 15 amino acids. The CDR3 loop reads CASSTGGSGNQPQHF. The CDR3 region has the DNA TGTGCCAGCAGCACAGGGGGCAGCGGCAATCAGCCCCAGCATTTT.

V usage is TRBV11-2 and J usage is TRBJ1-4; D is ambiguous. Germline V gene sequence: CDR1 SGHAT, CDR2 FQNNGV. V lost 5 bases and J 3 bases, leaving 22 bases between the germline ends. CDR3 size: 18 residues. CDR3: CASSPSGSEAISNEKLFF. As DNA, the CDR3 is TGTGCCAGCAGCCCAAGCGGTTCCGAAGCGATCTCTAATGAAAAACTGTTTTTT.

This clone came up a few times. The chain is built from TRBV11-2 and TRBJ1-2; D possibly corresponds to TRBD1 (5 bases). Looked up from germline, CDR1 is SGHAT and CDR2 is FQNNGV. Trimming stripped 5 bases from V and 4 bases from J, with 17 bases between. The CDR3 totals 15 residues. CDR3 DNA sequence: TGTGCCAGCAGCCCGATCACAGGATTAGGCTATGGCTACACCTTC. Its protein is CASSPITGLGYGYTF.

This clone was seen a single time. The chain has TRBV7-3 and TRBJ1-1; D call uncertain. Germline-derived CDR1 and CDR2 are SGHTA and FQGTGA. The germline V and J ends were trimmed by 5 bases and 2 bases, with 9 bases remaining between them. This CDR3 is built from 13 residues. The CDR3 loop reads CASSVGPNTEAFF. The CDR3 region has the DNA TGTGCCAGCAGCGTGGGCCCTAACACTGAAGCTTTCTTT.

This clone occurred once. The chain carries TRBV6-1 and TRBJ2-7; perhaps TRBD2 as D (6 bases). The CDR3 has 16 residues. Germline CDR1 and CDR2: MNHNS and SASEGT. Trimming stripped 0 bases from V and 0 bases from J, with 12 bases between. The CDR3 coding sequence is TGTGCCAGCAGTGAAGCGCGGAGGGTCTCCTCCTACGAGCAGTACTTC. Translating it yields CASSEARRVSSYEQYF.

The chain recombines TRBV7-9 with TRBJ2-2; maybe TRBD1 (6 bases). This CDR3 comprises 17 residues. V gave up 5 bases and J gave up 2 bases, with 18 bases separating them. Per the germline V gene, CDR1 is SEHNR and CDR2 is FQNEAQ (reference sequence). CDR3 region: CASSLRDKGFNTGELFF. CDR3 DNA sequence: TGTGCCAGCAGCCTCCGGGACAAGGGGTTCAACACCGGGGAGCTGTTTTTT.

The chain joins TRBV5-8 to TRBJ2-2, with D maybe TRBD1 (6 bases). There are 16 residues in the CDR3. CDR1 and CDR2 (germline): SGHTS, YDEGEE. Trimming left V 4 bases short and J 7 bases short, with 20 bases between. CDR3 loop: CASSVGDNPYDGELFF. The CDR3 DNA follows: TGTGCCAGCAGCGTGGGGGACAACCCATACGACGGGGAGCTGTTTTTT.

This chain links TRBV9 with TRBJ1-2; a weak D match, TRBD1 (6 bases). Trimming removed 4 bases from V and 7 bases from J, with 14 bases in between. CDR1 and CDR2 from the germline V gene are SGDLS and YYNGEE. The CDR3 covers 13 residues. CDR3 coding DNA: TGTGCCAGCAGCTTACAGGGTGAGGGTGGCTACACCTTC. Translation gives CASSLQGEGGYTF. Together with reference TRBV9 and TRBJ1-2, the CDR3 gives the full variable domain: DSGVTQTPKHLITATGQRVTLRCSPRSGDLSVYWYQQSLDQGLQFLIQYYNGEERAKGNILERFSAQQFPDLHSELNLSSLELGDSALYFCASSLQGEGGYTFGSGTRLTVV.

This rearrangement joins TRBV30 to TRBJ1-2; D gene uncertain. The CDR3 consists of 12 residues. V dropped 2 bases and J dropped 7 bases, with 11 bases sitting between them. Germline V gene sequence: CDR1 GTSNPN, CDR2 SVGIG (reference sequence). As DNA, the CDR3 is TGTGCCTGGAGTCATCCCTCGGGTGGCTACACCTTC. This encodes CAWSHPSGGYTF.

The chain recombines TRBV5-4 with TRBJ1-1; no firm D call. Germline V gene sequence: CDR1 SGHNT, CDR2 YYREEE (reference sequence). Trimming left V 1 base short and J 3 bases short, with 10 bases between. The CDR3 runs to 14 residues. DNA for the CDR3: TGTGCCAGCAGCTTGACCCCGCGGGACACTGAAGCTTTCTTT. Translating it yields CASSLTPRDTEAFF.

The genes are TRBV30 and TRBJ1-4; 7 bases map to TRBD1. This CDR3 spans 13 amino acids. With V trimmed by 3 bases and J by 11 bases, 9 bases remained unmatched. Germline CDR1 and CDR2: GTSNPN and SVGIG (reference sequence). The CDR3 coding sequence is TGTGCCTGGAGCTGGGATCGGGACAGTAAACTGTTTTTT. It codes for CAWSWDRDSKLFF.

Only one count was recorded for this clone. This sequence joins TRBV2 and TRBJ2-5, with D tentatively TRBD2 (5 bases). The CDR3 loop spans 13 amino acids. The V gene's germline CDR1 is SNHLY and CDR2 FYNNEI. V was trimmed by 6 bases and J by 7 bases, leaving 15 bases between them. CDR3 DNA sequence: TGTGCCAGCAGCGTCGGACTCGGCGGGACCCAGTACTTC. Its translation is CASSVGLGGTQYF.

The V gene is TRBV18, the J gene TRBJ2-7; TRBD1 is a possible D gene (6 bases). The CDR3 contains 15 residues. Germline lookup yields CDR1 KGHSH and CDR2 LQKENI. Trimming shortened V by 3 bases and J by 0 bases, and 12 bases separated the two germline ends. The CDR3 sequence: CASSPPGTNSYEQYF. As DNA, the CDR3 is TGTGCCAGCTCACCCCCCGGGACAAACTCCTACGAGCAGTACTTC.

In its sample, this clone was seen once. The gene calls are TRBV5-5 and TRBJ1-1, with TRBD1 matching over 7 bases. The CDR3 covers 14 residues. Germline V gene sequence: CDR1 SGHKS, CDR2 YYEKEE (reference sequence). V trimming: 0 bases; J trimming: 4 bases; junction bases outside the gene matches: 3. In nucleotides, the CDR3 is TGTGCCAGCAGCTTGGAAGGGGGCGGCACTGAAGCTTTCTTT. This gives the protein CASSLEGGGTEAFF.